This record concerns one TCR beta chain sequence. This record belongs to a study of blood T cell repertoires in COVID-19. Looking at the study overall: Samples came from the United States, Italy and Spain, spanning acute and convalescent COVID-19. Sample material is recorded as cDNA or gDNA derived from T cells, B-cell-depleted T cells, or PBMCs.

In the authors' workflow: Cell counts per sample came from amplifying reference gene primers. This table comes from immunoSEQ multiplex PCR, and its TCRdb copy is limited to in-frame clones, with some not included. That table furnishes V, J and clone size, whereas the DNA furnished D and trimming. The table shows about 310,000 clones, with about 89% occurring only once. The CDR3 totals 17 residues. CDR1 is LNHDA, CDR2 SQIVND, per germline (reference sequence). V shed 4 bases and J 4 bases; nucleotides not matched to a gene: 12. The chain is built from TRBV19 and TRBJ1-1, with 10 bases that match TRBD1. Sequencing was carried out using peripheral blood. The source of this sequence is a woman aged 45-60 years who had recovered from COVID-19. DNA of the CDR3: TGTGCCAGTAGTACCCGGAGGGGACAGGGGATGGGCACTGAAGCTTTCTTT. Amino acids: CASSTRRGQGMGTEAFF.